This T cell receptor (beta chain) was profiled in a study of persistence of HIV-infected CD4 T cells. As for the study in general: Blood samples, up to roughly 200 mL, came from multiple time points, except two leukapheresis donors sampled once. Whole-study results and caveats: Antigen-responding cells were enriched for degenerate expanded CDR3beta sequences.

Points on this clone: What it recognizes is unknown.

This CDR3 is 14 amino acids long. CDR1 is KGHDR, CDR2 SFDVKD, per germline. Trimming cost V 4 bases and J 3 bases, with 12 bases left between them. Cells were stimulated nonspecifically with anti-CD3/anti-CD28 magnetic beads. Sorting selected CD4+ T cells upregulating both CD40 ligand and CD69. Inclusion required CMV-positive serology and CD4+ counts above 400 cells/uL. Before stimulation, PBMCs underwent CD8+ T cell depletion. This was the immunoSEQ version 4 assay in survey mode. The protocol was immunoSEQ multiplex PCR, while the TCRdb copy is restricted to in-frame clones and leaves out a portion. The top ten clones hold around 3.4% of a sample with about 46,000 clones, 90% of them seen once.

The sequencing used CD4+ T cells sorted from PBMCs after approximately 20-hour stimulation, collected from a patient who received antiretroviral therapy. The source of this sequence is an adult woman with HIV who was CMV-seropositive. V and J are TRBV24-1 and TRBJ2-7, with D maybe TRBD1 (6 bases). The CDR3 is CATSDSTGYYEQYF. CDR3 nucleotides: TGTGCCACCAGTGACTCGACAGGTTACTACGAGCAGTACTTC.